This T cell receptor (beta chain) was observed in a study of T cells in Graves' hyperthyroidism and ophthalmopathy. The study's findings and limits: The model anticipated ophthalmopathy a median around six months pre-onset.

The TCR beta CDR3 regions underwent amplification using RNA transcripts as the source. RT-PCR in the first round (using the HTBI primer set) targeted the TCR CDR3. One entry per CDR3 protein results from TCRdb running MiXCR on the multiplex PCR reads. This table holds about 59,000 distinct CDR3 sequences, about 50% found once. Exclusion followed for patients with uncontrolled infection, other autoimmune disease, pregnancy or lactation. This clonotype showed up many times. Its target is not known. CDR3 length: 14 residues. CDR1 and CDR2 from the germline V gene are MGHRA and YSYEKL. Trimming stripped 2 bases from V and 1 base from J, with 6 bases between.

The receptor was derived from a woman aged 60-75 years with Graves' ophthalmopathy. The genes are TRBV4-1 and TRBJ1-5; D gene uncertain. Specimen: blood. CDR3 coding DNA: TGCGCCAGCAGCCAACCTCGCAGCAATCAGCCCCAGCATTTT. Its protein is CASSQPRSNQPQHF.